These 11 T cell receptor beta chains originate from one sample sequenced in a study of response to subunit inactivated influenza vaccine. TCRdb re-called the RT-PCR reads through MiXCR, storing one row per CDR3 protein. The table lists 650,000 to 800,000 distinct CDR3 sequences, approximately 13% of them singletons, with 5.5% to 8% in the top ten. Sequencing used PBMCs from blood, obtained 14 days before vaccination. The receptors were gathered from a man aged 45-65 years who received an inactivated influenza vaccine.

This clonotype was counted between two and nine times. The V gene is TRBV2, the J gene TRBJ1-5, with D tentatively TRBD1 (5 bases). V was trimmed by 1 base and J by 4 bases, leaving 14 bases between them. This CDR3 region has 16 residues. Germline V lookup: CDR1 SNHLY, CDR2 FYNNEI. The CDR3 DNA is TGTGCCAGCAGTGAAGAGACGGGCCGGGGGAATCAGCCCCAGCATTTT. Its translation: CASSEETGRGNQPQHF.

The sample holds many counts of this clonotype. The chain links TRBV29-1 to TRBJ2-3; a possible D gene is TRBD2 (6 bases). The CDR3 runs 15 residues. Germline CDR1 and CDR2: SQVTM and ANQGSEA. The V and J ends lost 0 bases and 3 bases respectively, with 13 bases between them. As DNA, the CDR3 is TGCAGCGTTGAAGATCCCATCGGACTAACAGATACGCAGTATTTT. As protein: CSVEDPIGLTDTQYF.

The chain uses TRBV5-1 and TRBJ1-1, with D possibly matching TRBD1 (6 bases). This CDR3 has 15 amino acids. Germline CDR1 is SGHRS and CDR2 is YFSETQ. Deletions cut 4 bases from V and 3 bases from J, with 16 bases between. DNA for the CDR3: TGCGCCAGCAGCGTCCAGGGGAGGTCGGACACTGAAGCTTTCTTT. Protein product: CASSVQGRSDTEAFF.

The sample holds a few counts of this clonotype. J is TRBJ2-1 and V is TRBV7-9; TRBD1 might be the D (6 bases). The V gene's germline CDR1 is SEHNR and CDR2 FQNEAQ (reference sequence). The CDR3 loop spans 15 amino acids. The ends were cut back, 5 bases at V and 5 bases at J, with 16 bases in the middle. The CDR3 loop is CASSPAWTDNNEQFF. The CDR3, as DNA: TGTGCCAGCAGCCCGGCGTGGACAGATAACAATGAGCAGTTCTTC.

This clonotype was seen repeatedly, ten times or more. The chain couples TRBV27 to TRBJ2-1, with D perhaps being TRBD1 or TRBD2 (5 bases each). CDR3 length equals 14 residues. V lost 3 bases and J lost 0, with 6 bases in between. Germline-derived CDR1 and CDR2 are MNHEY and SMNVEV (reference sequence). CDR3 nucleotide sequence: TGTGCCAGCAGTTTTGGGGGCTCCTACAATGAGCAGTTCTTC. Protein: CASSFGGSYNEQFF.

The V call is TRBV20-1, the J call TRBJ2-7; D unresolved. With 2 bases removed from V and 0 bases from J, the gap between germline ends came to 14 bases. Germline V lookup: CDR1 DFQATT, CDR2 SNEGSKA (reference sequence). This CDR3 comprises 15 residues. CDR3 bases: TGCAGTGCTAGACCAGAACCTTCGAGCTCCTACGAGCAGTACTTC. The encoded protein is CSARPEPSSSYEQYF.

The chain employs TRBV4-2 and TRBJ2-7; the D call may be TRBD1 or TRBD2 (5 bases each). The CDR3 is made up of 14 amino acids. The ends were cut back, 1 base at V and 7 bases at J, with 14 bases in the middle. Germline V gene lookup returns CDR1 LGHNA and CDR2 YNFKEQ. The CDR3 is CASSQGLAGKEQYF. DNA for the CDR3: TGTGCCAGCAGCCAAGGGCTAGCAGGGAAGGAGCAGTACTTC.

This clonotype appeared a few times. This chain connects TRBV20-1 to TRBJ2-7, with D unclear. CDR3 size: 11 residues. V was shortened by 0 bases and J by 12 bases, with 12 bases between the two germline ends. CDR1 is DFQATT and CDR2 is SNEGSKA in the germline V gene (reference sequence). The CDR3 nucleotides read TGCAGTGCTAGAGATCAATACAGCCTGTACTTC. It is translated as CSARDQYSLYF.

The rearrangement uses TRBV20-1 and TRBJ2-3; a weak D match, TRBD2 (6 bases). The CDR3 loop spans 18 amino acids. The V gene lost 0 bases and the J gene lost 2 bases, with 21 bases spanning the gap. Germline values: CDR1 DFQATT, CDR2 SNEGSKA (reference sequence). DNA for the CDR3: TGCAGTGCTAGAGATACCTTATTGGCAGGGAGGAACACAGATACGCAGTATTTT. The encoded protein is CSARDTLLAGRNTDTQYF.

The chain combines TRBV7-9 with TRBJ1-3; the match to TRBD1 covers 7 bases. This CDR3 comprises 17 residues. CDR1 SEHNR and CDR2 FQNEAQ come from the germline V gene (reference sequence). The junction had 9 bases not matched to a gene; V was cut back by 4 bases and J by 0 bases. The DNA of the CDR3 is TGTGCCAGCAGCTCTAGACAGGGAGTTATCTCTGGAAACACCATATATTTT. Its translation is CASSSRQGVISGNTIYF.

V gene TRBV12-3 or TRBV12-4 combines with J gene TRBJ1-5; D gene uncertain. Trimming cost V 10 bases and J 0 bases, with 16 bases left between them. CDR3 length equals 15 residues. This chain's CDR3 is CANKDGSYSNQPQHF. For the CDR3, the DNA is TGTGCCAATAAGGACGGATCATATAGCAATCAGCCCCAGCATTTT.